The entry below gives a single TCR beta chain sequence along with its context. The antigen is undetermined. The record originates from a study of T cell responses to AZD1222 COVID-19 vaccine. Sequenced by immunoSEQ multiplex PCR; TCRdb stores in-frame clones only, minus some. Among about 92,000 clones listed, 91% were seen once. Study findings and constraints: Researchers report vaccine-associated CD4 TCRs spanning spike, with dominance at 160-218 and 743-854. Repertoires were sampled only after the peak T cell response.

Here the sequenced sample was peripheral blood, taken on day 0 of AZD1222 vaccination. This TCR derives from an adult in good health.

CDR3 sequence reads: CSAGAFYEQYF. The CDR3 DNA is TGCAGTGCTGGCGCTTTCTACGAGCAGTACTTC. The rearrangement joins TRBV20-1 to TRBJ2-7; D is unclear. CDR3 length: 11 amino acids. Per the germline V gene, CDR1 is DFQATT and CDR2 is SNEGSKA (reference sequence). V lost 5 bases and J 3 bases, leaving 8 bases between the germline ends.